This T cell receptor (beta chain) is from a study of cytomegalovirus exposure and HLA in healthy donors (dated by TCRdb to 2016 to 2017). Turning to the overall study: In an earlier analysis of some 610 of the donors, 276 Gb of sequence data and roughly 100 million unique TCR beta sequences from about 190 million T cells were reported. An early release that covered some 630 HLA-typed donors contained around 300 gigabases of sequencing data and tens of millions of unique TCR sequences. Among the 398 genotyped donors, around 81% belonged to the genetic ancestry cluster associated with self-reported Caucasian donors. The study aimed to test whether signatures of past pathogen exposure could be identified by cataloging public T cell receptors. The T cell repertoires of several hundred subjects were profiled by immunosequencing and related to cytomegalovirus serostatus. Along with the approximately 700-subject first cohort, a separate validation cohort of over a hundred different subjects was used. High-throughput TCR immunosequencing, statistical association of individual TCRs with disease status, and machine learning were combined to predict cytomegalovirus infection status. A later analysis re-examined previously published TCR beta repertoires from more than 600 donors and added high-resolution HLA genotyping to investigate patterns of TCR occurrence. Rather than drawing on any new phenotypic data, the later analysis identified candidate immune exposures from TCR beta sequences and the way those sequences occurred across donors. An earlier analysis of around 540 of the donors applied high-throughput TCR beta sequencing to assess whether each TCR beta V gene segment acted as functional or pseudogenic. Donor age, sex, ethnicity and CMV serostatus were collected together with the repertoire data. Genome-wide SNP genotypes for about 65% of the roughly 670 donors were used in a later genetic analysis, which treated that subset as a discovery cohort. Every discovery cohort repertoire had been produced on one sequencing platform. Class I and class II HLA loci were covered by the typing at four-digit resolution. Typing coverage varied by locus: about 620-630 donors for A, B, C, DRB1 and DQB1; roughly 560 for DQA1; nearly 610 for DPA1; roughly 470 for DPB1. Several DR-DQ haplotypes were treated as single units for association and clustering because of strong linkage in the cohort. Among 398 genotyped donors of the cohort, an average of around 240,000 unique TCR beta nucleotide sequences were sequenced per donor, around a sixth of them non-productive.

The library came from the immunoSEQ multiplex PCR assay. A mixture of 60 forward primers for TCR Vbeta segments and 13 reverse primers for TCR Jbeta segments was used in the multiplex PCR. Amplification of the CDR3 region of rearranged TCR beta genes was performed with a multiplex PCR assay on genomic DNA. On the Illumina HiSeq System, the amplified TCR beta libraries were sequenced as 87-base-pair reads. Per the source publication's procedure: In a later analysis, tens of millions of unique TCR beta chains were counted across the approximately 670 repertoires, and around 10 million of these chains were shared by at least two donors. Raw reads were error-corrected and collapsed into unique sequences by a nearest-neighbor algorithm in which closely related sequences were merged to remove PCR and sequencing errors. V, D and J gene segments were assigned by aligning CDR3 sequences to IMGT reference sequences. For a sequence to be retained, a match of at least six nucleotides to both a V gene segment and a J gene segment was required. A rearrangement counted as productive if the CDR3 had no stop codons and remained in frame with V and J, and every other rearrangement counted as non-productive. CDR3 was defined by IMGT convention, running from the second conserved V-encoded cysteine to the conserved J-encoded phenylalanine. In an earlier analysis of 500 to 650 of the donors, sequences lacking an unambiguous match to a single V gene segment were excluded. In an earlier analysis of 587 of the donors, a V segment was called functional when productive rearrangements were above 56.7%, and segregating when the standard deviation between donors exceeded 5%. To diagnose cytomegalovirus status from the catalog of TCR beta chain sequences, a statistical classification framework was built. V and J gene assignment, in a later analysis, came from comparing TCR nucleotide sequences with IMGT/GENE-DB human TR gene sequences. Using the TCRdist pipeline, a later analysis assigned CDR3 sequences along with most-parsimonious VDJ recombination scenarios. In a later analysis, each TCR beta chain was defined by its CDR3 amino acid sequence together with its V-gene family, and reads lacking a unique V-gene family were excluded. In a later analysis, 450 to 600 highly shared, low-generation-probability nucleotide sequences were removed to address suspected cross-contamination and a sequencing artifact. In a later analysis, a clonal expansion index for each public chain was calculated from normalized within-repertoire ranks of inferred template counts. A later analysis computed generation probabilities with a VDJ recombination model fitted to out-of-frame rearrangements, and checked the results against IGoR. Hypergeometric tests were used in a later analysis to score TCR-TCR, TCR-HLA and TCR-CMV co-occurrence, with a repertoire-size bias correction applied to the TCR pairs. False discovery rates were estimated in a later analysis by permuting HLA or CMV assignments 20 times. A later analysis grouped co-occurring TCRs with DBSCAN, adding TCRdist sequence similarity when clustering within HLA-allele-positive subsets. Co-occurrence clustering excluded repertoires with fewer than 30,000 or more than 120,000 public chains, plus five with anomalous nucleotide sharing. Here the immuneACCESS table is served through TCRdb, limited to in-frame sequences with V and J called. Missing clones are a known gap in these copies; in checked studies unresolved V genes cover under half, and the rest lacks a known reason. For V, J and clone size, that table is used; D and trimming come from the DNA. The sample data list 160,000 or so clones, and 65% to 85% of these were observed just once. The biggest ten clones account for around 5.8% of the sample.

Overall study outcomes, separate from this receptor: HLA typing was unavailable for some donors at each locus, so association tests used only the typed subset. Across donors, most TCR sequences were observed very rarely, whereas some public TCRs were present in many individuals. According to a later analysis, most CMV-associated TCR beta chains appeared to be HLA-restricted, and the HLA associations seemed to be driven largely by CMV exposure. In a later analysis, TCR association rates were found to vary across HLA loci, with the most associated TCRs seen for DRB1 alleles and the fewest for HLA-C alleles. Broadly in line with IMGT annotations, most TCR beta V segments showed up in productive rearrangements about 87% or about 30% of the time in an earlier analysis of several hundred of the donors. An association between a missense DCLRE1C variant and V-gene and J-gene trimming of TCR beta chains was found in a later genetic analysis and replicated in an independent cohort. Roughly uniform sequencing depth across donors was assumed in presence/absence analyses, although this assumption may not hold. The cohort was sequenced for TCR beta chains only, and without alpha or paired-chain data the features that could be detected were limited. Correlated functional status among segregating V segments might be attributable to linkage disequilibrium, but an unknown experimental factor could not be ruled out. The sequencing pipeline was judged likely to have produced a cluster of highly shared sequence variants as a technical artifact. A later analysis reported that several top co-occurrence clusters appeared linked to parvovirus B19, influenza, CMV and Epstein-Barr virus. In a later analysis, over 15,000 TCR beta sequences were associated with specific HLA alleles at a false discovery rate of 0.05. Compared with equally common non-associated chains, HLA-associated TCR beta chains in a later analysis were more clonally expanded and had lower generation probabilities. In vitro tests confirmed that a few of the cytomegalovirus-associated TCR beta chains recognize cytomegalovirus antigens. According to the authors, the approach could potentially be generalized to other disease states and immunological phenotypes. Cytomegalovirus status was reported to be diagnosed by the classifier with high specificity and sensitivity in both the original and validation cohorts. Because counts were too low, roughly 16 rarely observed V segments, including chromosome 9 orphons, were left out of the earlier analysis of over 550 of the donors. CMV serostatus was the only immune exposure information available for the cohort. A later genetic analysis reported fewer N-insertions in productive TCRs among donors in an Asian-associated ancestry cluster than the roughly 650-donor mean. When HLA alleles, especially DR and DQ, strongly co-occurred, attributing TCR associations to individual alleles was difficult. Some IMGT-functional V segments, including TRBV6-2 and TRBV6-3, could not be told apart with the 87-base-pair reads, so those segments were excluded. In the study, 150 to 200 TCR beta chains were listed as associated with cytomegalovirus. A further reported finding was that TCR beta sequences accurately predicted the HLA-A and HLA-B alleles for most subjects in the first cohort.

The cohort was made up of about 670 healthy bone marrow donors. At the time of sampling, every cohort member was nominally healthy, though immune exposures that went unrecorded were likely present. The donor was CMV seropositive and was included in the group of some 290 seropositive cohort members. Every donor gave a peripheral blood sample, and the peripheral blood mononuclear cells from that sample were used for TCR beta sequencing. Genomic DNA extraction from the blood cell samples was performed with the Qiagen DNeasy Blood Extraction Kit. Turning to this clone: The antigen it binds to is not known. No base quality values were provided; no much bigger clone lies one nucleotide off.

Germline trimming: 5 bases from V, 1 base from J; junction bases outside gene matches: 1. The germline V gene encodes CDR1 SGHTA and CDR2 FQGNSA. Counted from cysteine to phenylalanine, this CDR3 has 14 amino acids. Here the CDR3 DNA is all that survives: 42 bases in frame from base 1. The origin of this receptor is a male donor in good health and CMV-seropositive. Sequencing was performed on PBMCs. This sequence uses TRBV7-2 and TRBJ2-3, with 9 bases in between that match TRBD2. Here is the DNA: TGTGCCAGCAGCGCTAGCGGGGGCACAGATACGCAGTATTTT. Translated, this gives CASSASGGTDTQYF.